This T cell receptor (beta chain) stems from a study of cytomegalovirus exposure and HLA in healthy donors. Primers for the PCR totalled 60 Vbeta and 13 Jbeta. Assay used: immunoSEQ multiplex PCR; TCRdb lists only in-frame clones, some missing. The sample lists approximately 130,000 clones; more than 80% were seen once. Trimming removed 3 bases from V and 7 bases from J; junction bases left unmatched: 4. Germline V gene lookup returns CDR1 SGDLS and CDR2 YYNGEE. This CDR3 is 15 amino acids long. The sample consisted of PBMCs. The TCR sequence derives from a woman in her 30s in good health and CMV-seropositive. V gene TRBV9 combines with J gene TRBJ2-1; 13 bases match TRBD2. CDR3 sequence: CASSETSGRSNEQFF. The CDR3 coding sequence is TGTGCCAGCAGCGAGACTAGCGGGAGGTCTAATGAGCAGTTCTTC.